The 2 T cell receptor beta chains presented below share a single source sample, sequenced in a study of OX40 agonist ivuxolimab in advanced cancers. The repertoire was sequenced with immunoSEQ multiplex PCR; TCRdb's copy has only in-frame clones and lacks some. Among about 49,000 clones listed, about 85% were seen once. Here the sequenced sample was CD4+ or CD8+ T cells sorted from blood, taken in a trial of the OX40 agonist ivuxolimab. These receptors were obtained from an adult with an advanced solid tumor such as melanoma, head and neck, liver or kidney cancer.

The chain is built from TRBV5-1 and TRBJ2-1, with a weak D call TRBD1 (6 bases). Trimming stripped 2 bases from V and 10 bases from J, with 10 bases between. Germline assignment: CDR1 SGHRS and CDR2 YFSETQ. The CDR3 covers 12 residues. The CDR3 coding sequence is TGCGCCAGCAGCTTTGACAGGACCGAGCAGTTCTTC. Amino acid sequence: CASSFDRTEQFF.

The chain employs TRBV5-4 and TRBJ1-2, with D maybe TRBD1 (6 bases). This CDR3 has 16 amino acids. V dropped 1 base and J dropped 6 bases, with 19 bases sitting between them. Looked up from germline, CDR1 is SGHNT and CDR2 is YYREEE (reference sequence). The CDR3 DNA follows: TGTGCCAGCAGCTTGACAAGGGTAATGGGGGGCGATGGCTACACCTTC. Protein: CASSLTRVMGGDGYTF.